The source of this T cell receptor (beta chain) is a study of cytomegalovirus exposure and HLA in healthy donors. Findings and limits, study-wide: The investigators catalogued some 160 TCR beta chains as cytomegalovirus-associated. Later on, an analysis showed TCR association rates differing by HLA locus, with DRB1 the most and HLA-C the fewest. Reportedly, HLA-A and HLA-B alleles of most subjects were accurately predicted from TCR beta. The sole available immune exposure information was CMV serostatus.

The CDR3 loop spans 17 amino acids. Germline V gives CDR1 MGHRA, CDR2 YSYEKL. V was shortened by 4 bases and J by 3 bases, with 20 bases between the two germline ends. This PCR relied on a set of 60 Vbeta primers and 13 Jbeta primers. Generated by immunoSEQ multiplex PCR, the TCRdb table keeps only in-frame clones and is missing some. The repertoire holds approximately 85,000 clones, more than 55% seen once, with around 5.5% in the top ten. Concerning this clone itself: Its specificity is unknown.

The sequence was collected from a woman under 40 in good health and CMV-seropositive. V is TRBV4-1 and J is TRBJ2-3; D perhaps matches TRBD1 (7 bases). Sequenced: PBMCs. CDR3 in DNA: TGCGCCAGCAGCCCGGAGGGGGCTAGCCCAGAAACAGATACGCAGTATTTT. This encodes CASSPEGASPETDTQYF.